One and the same sample provided the 16 T cell receptor beta chains below, sequenced in a study of CXCR3-negative and CXCR3-positive naive CD8 T cells. In preparing the TRB cDNA libraries, 5' RACE with UMI labels was used. TCRdb reanalyzed the 5' RACE reads, giving one entry per CDR3 protein sequence and no DNA. The table lists around 50,000 distinct CDR3 sequences, with 23% in the top ten. The sample taken for sequencing was memory CD8+ T cells from blood. The source is a human donor in good health. Some clones in this sample may be carry-over from other donors' samples.

The chain recombines TRBV27 with TRBJ2-3. The germline gives CDR1 MNHEY, CDR2 SMNVEV (reference sequence). The CDR3 length is 14 residues. CDR3 amino acids: CASSFVESTDTQYF.

The CDR3 spells CAIRQDGYNEQFF. This chain joins TRBV10-3 and TRBJ2-1. CDR3 length: 13 residues. Germline V gene sequence: CDR1 ENHRY, CDR2 SYGVKD.

The chain has TRBV9 and TRBJ2-1; TCRdb's D gene call, TRBD1, goes unchecked for lack of DNA. Germline V lookup: CDR1 SGDLS, CDR2 YYNGEE. The CDR3 totals 15 residues. The CDR3: CASSVGTGDVNEQFF.

V and J are TRBV27 and TRBJ1-1; the D call from TCRdb, TRBD1, cannot be confirmed without DNA. The germline CDR1 and CDR2 sequences are MNHEY and SMNVEV (reference sequence). The CDR3 is 15 residues long. CDR3 region: CASSPRPAGWGEAFF.

This rearrangement joins TRBV27 to TRBJ2-3. Germline values: CDR1 MNHEY, CDR2 SMNVEV (reference sequence). The CDR3 has 13 amino acids. The CDR3 spells CASSFASTDTQYF.

V gene TRBV18 combines with J gene TRBJ1-2. The germline V gene has CDR1 KGHSH and CDR2 LQKENI. CDR3 length equals 16 residues. The CDR3 protein is CASSPPKGVSIYGYTF. The whole variable domain, filled in from reference TRBV18 and TRBJ1-2, reads NAGVMQNPRHLVRRRGQEARLRCSPMKGHSHVYWYRQLPEEGLKFMVYLQKENIIDESGMPKERFSAEFPKEGPSILRIQQVVRGDSAAYFCASSPPKGVSIYGYTFGSGTRLTVV.

V and J are TRBV9 and TRBJ2-1; TCRdb reports TRBD2, a call that lacks DNA to check it against. The germline gives CDR1 SGDLS, CDR2 YYNGEE. The CDR3 covers 15 residues. The CDR3 spells CASSVSTSGSNEQFF. Drawing the rest from reference TRBV9 and TRBJ2-1, the complete variable domain is DSGVTQTPKHLITATGQRVTLRCSPRSGDLSVYWYQQSLDQGLQFLIQYYNGEERAKGNILERFSAQQFPDLHSELNLSSLELGDSALYFCASSVSTSGSNEQFFGPGTRLTVL.

The chain has TRBV28 and TRBJ1-2; TCRdb indicates TRBD1, and absent DNA this call remains unverified. Per germline, CDR1 MDHEN and CDR2 SYDVKM. The CDR3 spans 14 residues. CDR3 amino acids: CASSLPRENYGYTF.

This chain joins TRBV11-2 and TRBJ2-7; TCRdb's D call, TRBD1, is unchecked because there is no DNA. This CDR3 comprises 17 residues. Per germline, CDR1 SGHAT and CDR2 FQNNGV. CDR3 sequence: CASSSPPRDREAYEQYF.

This chain's CDR3 is CASSLAGGKNIQYF. The rearrangement uses TRBV7-2 and TRBJ2-4; without DNA, the TCRdb call of TRBD1 cannot be checked. CDR1 and CDR2 (germline): SGHTA, FQGNSA. The CDR3 consists of 14 residues.

The chain couples TRBV5-1 to TRBJ1-1; checking the TCRdb D call of TRBD1 is not possible without DNA. Germline values: CDR1 SGHRS, CDR2 YFSETQ. This CDR3 is built from 17 residues. CDR3 region: CASSSLGESGRNTEAFF.

The V and J genes are TRBV29-1 and TRBJ2-3; TCRdb's assignment of TRBD1 cannot be checked, as there is no DNA. The CDR3 has 15 amino acids. CDR1 is SQVTM and CDR2 is ANQGSEA in the germline V gene. CDR3 sequence: CSVGSGGTNTDTQYF.

This chain uses TRBV7-9 with TRBJ1-5; the D call of TRBD1 rests on TCRdb alone, since no DNA is present to check it. Germline-derived CDR1 and CDR2 are SEHNR and FQNEAQ (reference sequence). This CDR3 comprises 15 residues. Here the CDR3 reads CASSPAGGGNQPQHF.

The chain has TRBV7-2 and TRBJ2-4; TCRdb lists TRBD1, though no DNA is available to test this call. Germline V lookup: CDR1 SGHTA, CDR2 FQGNSA. The CDR3 covers 15 residues. The CDR3 region is CASSSPGQPQNIQYF. The entire variable domain, with the rest obtained from reference TRBV7-2 and TRBJ2-4, is as follows: GAGVSQSPSNKVTEKGKDVELRCDPISGHTALYWYRQSLGQGLEFLIYFQGNSAPDKSGLPSDRFSAERTGGSVSTLTIQRTQQEDSAVYLCASSSPGQPQNIQYFGAGTRLSVL.

J is TRBJ2-2 and V is TRBV6-5; as DNA is missing, the TRBD2 call by TCRdb cannot be tested. CDR1 is MNHEY and CDR2 is SVGAGI in the germline V gene. CDR3 size: 16 residues. The CDR3 loop reads CASSYTASGETGELFF.

The V gene is TRBV5-6, the J gene TRBJ2-7. The CDR3 length is 15 residues. In germline, CDR1 is SGHDT, CDR2 YYEEEE. The CDR3 loop is CASSKPDRGSYEQYF. The full variable domain, completed using reference TRBV5-6 and TRBJ2-7, is DAGVTQSPTHLIKTRGQQVTLRCSPKSGHDTVSWYQQALGQGPQFIFQYYEEEERQRGNFPDRFSGHQFPNYSSELNVNALLLGDSALYLCASSKPDRGSYEQYFGPGTRLTVT.